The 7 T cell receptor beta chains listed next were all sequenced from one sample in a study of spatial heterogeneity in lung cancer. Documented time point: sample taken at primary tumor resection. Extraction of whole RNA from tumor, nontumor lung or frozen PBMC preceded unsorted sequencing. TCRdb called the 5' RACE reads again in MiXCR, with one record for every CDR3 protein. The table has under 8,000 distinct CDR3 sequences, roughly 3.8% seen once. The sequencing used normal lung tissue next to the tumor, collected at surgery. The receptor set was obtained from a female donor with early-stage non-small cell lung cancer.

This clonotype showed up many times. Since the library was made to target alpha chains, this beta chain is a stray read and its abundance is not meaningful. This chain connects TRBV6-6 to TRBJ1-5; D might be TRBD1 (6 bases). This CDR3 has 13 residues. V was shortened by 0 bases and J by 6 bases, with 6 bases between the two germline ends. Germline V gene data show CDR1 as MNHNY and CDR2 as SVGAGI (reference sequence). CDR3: CASSYSRGQPQHF. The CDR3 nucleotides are TGTGCCAGCAGTTACTCCAGGGGTCAGCCCCAGCATTTT.

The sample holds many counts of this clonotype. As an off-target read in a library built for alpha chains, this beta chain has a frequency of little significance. CDR3 bases: TGTGCCAGCAGCTCCCGGAAGACAGGTCCCAAGTATGGCTACACCTTC. Translating gives CASSSRKTGPKYGYTF. This chain connects TRBV5-6 to TRBJ1-2, with D possibly being TRBD1 (6 bases). V lost 3 bases and J lost 5, with 20 bases in between. Germline loops: CDR1 SGHDT, CDR2 YYEEEE. This CDR3 is 16 amino acids long.

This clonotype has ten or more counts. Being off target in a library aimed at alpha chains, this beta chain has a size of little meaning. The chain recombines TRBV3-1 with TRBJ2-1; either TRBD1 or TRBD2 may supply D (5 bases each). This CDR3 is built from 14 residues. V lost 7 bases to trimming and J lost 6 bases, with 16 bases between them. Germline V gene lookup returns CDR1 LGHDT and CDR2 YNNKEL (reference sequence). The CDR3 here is CASTPSGTINEQFF. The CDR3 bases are TGTGCCAGCACTCCGTCCGGGACGATCAATGAGCAGTTCTTC.

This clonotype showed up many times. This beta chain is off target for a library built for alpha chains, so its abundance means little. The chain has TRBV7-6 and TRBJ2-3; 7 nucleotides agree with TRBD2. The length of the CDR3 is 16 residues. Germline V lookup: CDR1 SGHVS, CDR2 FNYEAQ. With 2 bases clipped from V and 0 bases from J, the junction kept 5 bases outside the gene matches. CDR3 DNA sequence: TGTGCCAGCAGCTTAAGGGGAGGGCAAAGCACAGATACGCAGTATTTT. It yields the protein CASSLRGGQSTDTQYF.

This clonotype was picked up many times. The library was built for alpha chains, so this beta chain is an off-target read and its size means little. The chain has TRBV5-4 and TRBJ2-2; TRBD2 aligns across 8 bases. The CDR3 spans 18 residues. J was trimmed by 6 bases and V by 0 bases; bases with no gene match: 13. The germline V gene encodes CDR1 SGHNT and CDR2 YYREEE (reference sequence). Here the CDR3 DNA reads TGTGCCAGCAGCTTGGTCCCCGCGCGGGGGGCGGACGCCGGGGAGCTGTTTTTT. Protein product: CASSLVPARGADAGELFF. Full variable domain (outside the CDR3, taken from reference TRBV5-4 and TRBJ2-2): ETGVTQSPTHLIKTRGQQVTLRCSSQSGHNTVSWYQQALGQGPQFIFQYYREEENGRGNFPPRFSGLQFPNYSSELNVNALELDDSALYLCASSLVPARGADAGELFFGEGSRLTVL.

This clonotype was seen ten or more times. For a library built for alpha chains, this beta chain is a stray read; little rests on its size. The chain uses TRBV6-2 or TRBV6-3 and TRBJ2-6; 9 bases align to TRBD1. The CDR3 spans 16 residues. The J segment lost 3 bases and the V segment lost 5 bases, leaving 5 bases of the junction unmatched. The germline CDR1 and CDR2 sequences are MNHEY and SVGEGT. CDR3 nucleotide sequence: TGTGCCAGCAGTCCTACAGGGGGCTTTGGGGCCAACGTCCTGACTTTC. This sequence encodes CASSPTGGFGANVLTF.

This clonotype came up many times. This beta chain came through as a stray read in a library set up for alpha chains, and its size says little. CDR3 region: CASSNGQGANLPGANVLTF. In DNA, the CDR3 is TGCGCCAGCAGCAACGGACAGGGAGCAAACCTTCCTGGGGCCAACGTCCTGACTTTC. This chain joins TRBV4-3 and TRBJ2-6; TRBD1 matches at 8 bases. With 5 bases clipped from V and 2 bases from J, the junction kept 14 bases outside the gene matches. This CDR3 region has 19 residues. Germline V gene lookup returns CDR1 LGHNA and CDR2 YSLEER.